This T cell receptor (beta chain) was captured by sequencing in a study of T cell responses to AZD1222 COVID-19 vaccine. Using immunoSEQ multiplex PCR, the repertoire was profiled, and TCRdb retains in-frame clones only, with some absent. The sample lists 100,000 or so clones; approximately 86% were seen once. From germline, CDR1 is SGHVS and CDR2 FNYEAQ. Trimming took off 2 bases at V and 6 bases at J, with 7 bases between the two ends. The CDR3 runs 13 residues. Overall study findings and caveats: Seropositive at baseline were only a handful of AZD1222 recipients. Clonal diversity may have been underestimated in mostly white British donors. Repertoire samples came only from after the peak T cell response.

Concerning this clone itself: The target antigen is unknown.

This specimen consisted of peripheral blood, obtained 28 days after the second AZD1222 dose. The chain uses TRBV7-6 and TRBJ2-2; a possible D gene is TRBD2 (6 bases). The receptor's source is an adult who received the AZD1222 COVID-19 vaccine. The CDR3 sequence: CASSLWGAGELFF. CDR3 coding DNA: TGTGCCAGCAGCTTATGGGGGGCCGGGGAGCTGTTTTTT.